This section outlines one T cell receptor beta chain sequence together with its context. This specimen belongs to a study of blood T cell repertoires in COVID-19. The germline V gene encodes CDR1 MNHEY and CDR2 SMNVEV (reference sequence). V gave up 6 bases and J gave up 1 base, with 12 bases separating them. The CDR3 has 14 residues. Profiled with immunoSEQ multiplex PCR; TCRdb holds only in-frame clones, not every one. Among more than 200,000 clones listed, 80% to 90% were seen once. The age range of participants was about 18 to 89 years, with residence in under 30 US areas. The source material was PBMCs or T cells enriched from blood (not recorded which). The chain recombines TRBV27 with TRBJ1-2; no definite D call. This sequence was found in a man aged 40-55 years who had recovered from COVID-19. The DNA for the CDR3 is TGTGCCAGCAGAAAGACCGGGATTAACTATGGCTACACCTTC. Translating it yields CASRKTGINYGYTF.